This T cell receptor (beta chain) comes out of a study of blood T cell repertoires in COVID-19. Germline V gene data show CDR1 as PRHDT and CDR2 as FYEKMQ (reference sequence). Trimming took 5 bases from V and 4 from J, leaving 6 bases between them. The CDR3 spans 12 residues. Data came from immunoSEQ multiplex PCR; TCRdb stores just in-frame clones and leaves some out. The sample has tens of thousands of clones; more than 65% are singletons. The chain employs TRBV13 and TRBJ2-1, with unresolved D. The sequence derives from a human donor in a cohort sampled during active COVID-19. Sequencing input: peripheral blood. The CDR3 loop is CASSRQYNEQFF. The CDR3 bases are TGTGCCAGCAGCCGTCAGTACAATGAGCAGTTCTTC. Supplemented by reference TRBV13 and TRBJ2-1, the full variable domain reads AAGVIQSPRHLIKEKRETATLKCYPIPRHDTVYWYQQGPGQDPQFLISFYEKMQSDKGSIPDRFSAQQFSDYHSELNMSSLELGDSALYFCASSRQYNEQFFGPGTRLTVL.